A selection of T cell receptor beta chains follows, all from one sample in a study of T-cell reconstitution after alpha-beta-depleted transplantation in children. TCRdb independently ran MiXCR on the PCR reads; one entry per CDR3 protein. The sample has about 200,000 distinct CDR3 sequences; approximately 6% are singletons. This specimen was PBMCs, taken before TCRalphabeta/CD19-depleted stem cell transplant. These receptors were taken from a girl under three years old with combined immunodeficiency, due to receive a stem cell transplant. The CDR3 runs from the conserved cysteine through the conserved F or W. D genes are given only for firm matches. Not all rows give a size; the values are once, few, many and, for expanded clones, a class.

>TRBJ2-1|many|TRBV9|TRBD1
TGTGCCAGCAGCGTAAACCCAACCCCAACCGGGACAGGGATCTACAATGAGCAGTTCTTC
CASSVNPTPTGTGIYNEQFF
>TRBJ2-7|many|TRBV5-1|TRBD1
TGCGCCAGCAGCGGGACAGGGAGGTCCTACGAGCAGTACTTC
CASSGTGRSYEQYF
>TRBJ2-5|many|TRBV7-3|TRBD2
TGTGCCAGCAGCTTTCAAGCGGGGGGGCGGGAGACCCAGTACTTC
CASSFQAGGRETQYF
>TRBJ2-1|many|TRBV6-2/TRBV6-3|NA
TGTGCCAGCAGCCGTATTCCTTACAATGAGCAGTTCTTC
CASSRIPYNEQFF
>TRBJ2-1|many|TRBV4-3|TRBD2
TGCGCCAGCAGCCAAGGTACTAGCGGGGGTTACAATGAGCAGTTCTTC
CASSQGTSGGYNEQFF
>TRBJ1-4|many|TRBV28|NA
TGTGCCAGCAGTTTATGGCGGGGAGGTGAAAAACTGTTTTTT
CASSLWRGGEKLFF
>TRBJ1-3|many|TRBV25-1|NA
TGTGCCAGCAGTCGTTCGGGAGAGGGGTCGGCGTCTGGAAACACCATATATTTT
CASSRSGEGSASGNTIYF
>TRBJ2-3|many|TRBV10-3|TRBD1
TGTGCCATCAGTGAGTCAAGGGGGACAGGAGATACGCAGTATTTT
CAISESRGTGDTQYF
>TRBJ1-1|many|TRBV4-2|NA
TGTGCCAGCAGGTACAGGGTTCCGAACACTGAAGCTTTCTTT
CASRYRVPNTEAFF
>TRBJ2-1|many|TRBV24-1|NA
TGTGCCACCAGTGACATGAGGAGGCAGTTCTTC
CATSDMRRQFF
>TRBJ1-1|NA|TRBV7-8|NA
TGTGCCAGCAGCTTAAGTTTAGGGGAGGACACTGAAGCTTTCTTT
CASSLSLGEDTEAFF
>TRBJ2-3|many|TRBV9|TRBD2
TGTGCCAGCAGCCCTAGCGGGGGGCCGAGAGATACGCAGTATTTT
CASSPSGGPRDTQYF
>TRBJ2-7|many|TRBV14|TRBD2
TGTGCCAGCAGCCAAGTCCCAAAGCGGGGGGGCTCCTACGAGCAGTACTTC
CASSQVPKRGGSYEQYF
>TRBJ2-1|many|TRBV20-1|TRBD2
TGCAGTGCTAGAGATATCGGACTAGCGGGGGTCTACAATGAGCAGTTCTTC
CSARDIGLAGVYNEQFF
>TRBJ2-1|many|TRBV9|TRBD1
TGTGCCAGCAGCCCCCAAGGGACAGGGGTTGTGAATGAGCAGTTCTTC
CASSPQGTGVVNEQFF
>TRBJ2-5|few|TRBV2|NA
TGTGCCAGCAGTGAATATGTGGGGGTTCAATCGCGCATCCAGTACTTC
CASSEYVGVQSRIQYF
>TRBJ1-1|many|TRBV7-2|NA
TGTGCCAGCAGCTATTACAGGATCGTGAACACTGAAGCTTTCTTT
CASSYYRIVNTEAFF
>TRBJ2-1|many|TRBV29-1|TRBD1
TGCAGCGTGTGGACAGGGCGAGGGGGTTACAATGAGCAGTTCTTC
CSVWTGRGGYNEQFF
>TRBJ2-7|many|TRBV7-8|NA
TGTGCCAGCCTCCCTACGCGGGGGCGCACCTACGAGCAGTACTTC
CASLPTRGRTYEQYF
>TRBJ1-5|NA|TRBV11-3|NA
TGTGCCAGCAGCTTAGACGGGGGCAGGGGACAGCCCCAGCATTTT
CASSLDGGRGQPQHF
>TRBJ2-1|NA|TRBV7-3|TRBD2
TGTGCCAGCAGCTTGGTAGCGGGGGGTTTCTACAATGAGCAGTTCTTC
CASSLVAGGFYNEQFF
>TRBJ2-7|many|TRBV10-3|TRBD1
TGTGCCATCGCCCGGGACAGCTACGAGCAGTACTTC
CAIARDSYEQYF
>TRBJ2-5|many|TRBV5-1|TRBD1
TGCGCCAGCAGCTTTATAGGGGGCGAAGAGACCCAGTACTTC
CASSFIGGEETQYF
>TRBJ2-3|many|TRBV28|TRBD2
TGTGCCAGCAGTCCCGGGACTAGCGGGAGTAGTTCAGATACGCAGTATTTT
CASSPGTSGSSSDTQYF
>TRBJ2-1|NA|TRBV7-1|NA
TGTGCCATGAGCTCAGGTCTCCTCTGCTACAATGAGCAGTTCTTC
CAMSSGLLCYNEQFF
>TRBJ2-5|many|TRBV9|NA
TGTGCCAGCAGCGTAGTCCCAGGGCGGGCAGAGACCCAGTACTTC
CASSVVPGRAETQYF